Below, 11 T cell receptor beta chains from the same sample are listed, as sequenced in a study of T-cell reconstitution after alpha-beta-depleted transplantation in children. For TCRbeta, the library was prepared with unique molecular identifiers. MiXCR, run by TCRdb on the PCR reads, gives a single entry per CDR3 protein. The sample contains a few hundred thousand distinct CDR3 sequences, 10% to 15% of which appear only once. The starting material was PBMCs, mostly from graft donor cells, obtained 360 days after TCRalphabeta/CD19-depleted stem cell transplant. These receptors were collected from a male patient aged 10 to 17 who had a stem cell transplant for acute myeloid leukemia, so the T cells may come from the graft donor.

Remarks on this clonotype: One base away lies a much larger clone, so this may be a sequencing read error. This rearrangement joins TRBV11-2 to TRBJ2-3; TRBD2 matches 13 bases. CDR3 length: 15 residues. V gave up 5 bases and J gave up 4 bases; unmatched junction bases: 3. Germline V gives CDR1 SGHAT, CDR2 FQNNGV. The CDR3 region has the DNA TGTGCCAGCAGCCCGGGACTAGCGGGATCAGATACGCAGTATTTT. This encodes CASSPGLAGSDTQYF. The full variable domain, rest sourced from reference TRBV11-2 and TRBJ2-3, is EAGVAQSPRYKIIEKRQSVAFWCNPISGHATLYWYQQILGQGPKLLIQFQNNGVVDDSQLPKDRFSAERLKGVDSTLKIQPAKLEDSAVYLCASSPGLAGSDTQYFGPGTRLTVL.

There are many counts of this clonotype. This chain connects TRBV28 to TRBJ1-1, with no clear D. V lost 2 bases and J lost 3, with 10 bases in between. Germline assignment: CDR1 MDHEN and CDR2 SYDVKM. The CDR3 is 14 amino acids. The DNA of the CDR3 is TGTGCCAGCAGTTTAAGTCAGAGATACACTGAAGCTTTCTTT. This translates into CASSLSQRYTEAFF. Filled out from reference TRBV28 and TRBJ1-1, the complete variable domain reads DVKVTQSSRYLVKRTGEKVFLECVQDMDHENMFWYRQDPGLGLRLIYFSYDVKMKEKGDIPEGYSVSREKKERFSLILESASTNQTSMYLCASSLSQRYTEAFFGQGTRLTVV.

The chain carries TRBV7-2 and TRBJ2-7; 7 bases are shared with TRBD2. The CDR3 is 16 amino acids. J was trimmed by 1 base and V by 1 base; bases with no gene match: 7. From germline, CDR1 is SGHTA and CDR2 FQGNSA. This CDR3 is CASSLVRASGSYEQYF. The CDR3 DNA follows: TGTGCCAGCAGCTTAGTAAGGGCTAGCGGATCCTACGAGCAGTACTTC.

This clonotype has only a few counts. The chain joins TRBV2 to TRBJ2-7; TRBD2 might be the D (5 bases). This CDR3 is built from 15 residues. CDR1 is SNHLY and CDR2 is FYNNEI in the germline V gene. V was clipped by 0 bases and J by 2 bases, with 11 bases between them. CDR3 sequence: CASSEAEAGTYEQYF. Written as DNA, the CDR3 is TGTGCCAGCAGTGAAGCGGAGGCTGGTACCTACGAGCAGTACTTC.

This clonotype turned up a few times. The gene calls are TRBV29-1 and TRBJ2-3, with a possible D match to TRBD1 (6 bases). The germline V gene has CDR1 SQVTM and CDR2 ANQGSEA. The V end lost 3 bases, the J end lost 2 bases, and 12 bases lay between the germline ends. This CDR3 contains 14 residues. The CDR3 region has the DNA TGCAGCGTTGATTGGGACATCCTCACAGATACGCAGTATTTT. Amino acids: CSVDWDILTDTQYF.

This clonotype was detected many times. V gene TRBV28 combines with J gene TRBJ2-7, with 9 bases identical to TRBD1. The germline gives CDR1 MDHEN, CDR2 SYDVKM. Trimming at V came to 4 bases and at J to 3 bases, leaving 4 bases not matched to a gene. The CDR3 contains 14 residues. The CDR3: CASSSATGGYEQYF. In DNA form, the CDR3 reads TGTGCCAGCAGTTCCGCGACAGGGGGCTACGAGCAGTACTTC.

This clonotype was seen repeatedly, ten times or more. The chain couples TRBV20-1 to TRBJ2-7; 9 bases align to TRBD2. Losses at the gene ends were 5 bases for V and 1 base for J; bases not matched to a gene: 6. The CDR3 contains 14 residues. Germline V gene sequence: CDR1 DFQATT, CDR2 SNEGSKA (reference sequence). For the CDR3, the DNA is TGCAGTGCTCGAGCGGGAGGTCTTTCCTACGAGCAGTACTTC. Residues: CSARAGGLSYEQYF.

This clonotype was seen only a few times. The rearrangement links TRBV5-8 to TRBJ2-3; TRBD2 matches at 12 bases. V lost 1 base and J lost 4; bases outside the gene matches: 4. Germline V gene data show CDR1 as SGHTS and CDR2 as YDEGEE. The CDR3 runs 16 residues. CDR3 loop: CASSLTRTSGADTQYF. The DNA of the CDR3 is TGTGCCAGCAGCTTGACCCGGACTAGCGGGGCAGATACGCAGTATTTT.

The CDR3 reads CASSPGPGLAGGDDTQYF. CDR3 sequence (DNA): TGCGCCAGCAGCCCAGGCCCCGGACTAGCGGGAGGGGACGATACGCAGTATTTT. The chain joins TRBV4-3 to TRBJ2-3; 15 nucleotides align to TRBD2. Per the germline V gene, CDR1 is LGHNA and CDR2 is YSLEER. V gave up 4 bases and J gave up 6 bases; unmatched junction bases: 11. The length of the CDR3 is 18 residues.

This clonotype occurred a few times. The chain combines TRBV20-1 with TRBJ1-5, with TRBD1 matching 7 bases. There are 16 residues in the CDR3. Germline V gene lookup returns CDR1 DFQATT and CDR2 SNEGSKA (reference sequence). The junction had 9 bases not matched to a gene; V was cut back by 1 base and J by 3 bases. The CDR3 DNA reads TGCAGTGCTAGAGGATTGAGAGGGGGCTACAATCAGCCCCAGCATTTT. Its protein product is CSARGLRGGYNQPQHF.

There are many counts of this clonotype. J is TRBJ2-7 and V is TRBV5-6, with TRBD1 matching over 7 bases. This CDR3 is 14 amino acids long. Germline values: CDR1 SGHDT, CDR2 YYEEEE. The junction had 2 bases not matched to a gene; V was cut back by 0 bases and J by 2 bases. CDR3 sequence: CASSLARGTYEQYF. In DNA, the CDR3 is TGTGCCAGCAGCTTGGCCAGGGGGACCTACGAGCAGTACTTC.